Below, 30 T cell receptor beta chains from the same sample are listed, as sequenced in a study of blood T cell repertoires in COVID-19. Profiled with immunoSEQ multiplex PCR; TCRdb holds only in-frame clones, not every one. This sample has roughly 230,000 clones; approximately 85% occur once, and the top ten carry 6.6%. The sample consisted of PBMCs or T cells enriched from blood (not recorded which). All receptors come from a woman aged 50 to 65 who had been exposed to COVID-19.

The V gene is TRBV2, the J gene TRBJ1-1, with D tentatively TRBD1 (6 bases). V lost 11 bases, J lost 4 bases, and 17 bases lay in between. Germline CDR1 is SNHLY and CDR2 is FYNNEI. CDR3 length: 13 amino acids. The CDR3 nucleotides read TGTGCCTCGCAGTCGAGGGGGGGCACTGAAGCTTTCTTT. Amino acid sequence: CASQSRGGTEAFF.

The chain couples TRBV7-9 to TRBJ1-3; the D gene is possibly TRBD1 (6 bases). The CDR3 is 15 amino acids. Trimming took 1 base from V and 5 from J, leaving 12 bases between them. Germline-derived CDR1 and CDR2 are SEHNR and FQNEAQ (reference sequence). CDR3 in DNA: TGTGCCAGCAGCTTAGGGACGGGGGGCAGAAACACCATATATTTT. This translates into CASSLGTGGRNTIYF.

The chain links TRBV6-4 to TRBJ1-1; no clear D. The germline V gene has CDR1 MRHNA and CDR2 SNTAGT. The CDR3 has 13 amino acids. With 6 bases removed from V and 5 bases from J, the gap between germline ends came to 13 bases. The CDR3 bases are TGTGCCAGCAGCGAAGAGGGTCAAACTGAAGCTTTCTTT. Its translation is CASSEEGQTEAFF.

The V gene is TRBV28, the J gene TRBJ1-6; D ambiguous. CDR1 MDHEN and CDR2 SYDVKM come from the germline V gene. The CDR3 is 14 residues long. Trimming pared 8 bases from V and 0 bases from J, leaving 8 bases between. The DNA for the CDR3 is TGTGCCAGCTTGAAGAGCTCCTATAATTCACCCCTCCACTTT. Amino acid sequence: CASLKSSYNSPLHF.

The rearrangement joins TRBV5-1 to TRBJ2-7, with 10 bases that match TRBD1. This CDR3 is built from 15 residues. With 1 base clipped from V and 5 bases from J, the junction kept 6 bases outside the gene matches. The germline V gene has CDR1 SGHRS and CDR2 YFSETQ. The CDR3 DNA follows: TGCGCCAGCAGCTTGTTGGGACAGGGGATCAACGAGCAGTACTTC. Translated: CASSLLGQGINEQYF.

The chain is built from TRBV19 and TRBJ2-5; possible D gene TRBD2, 7 bases. Germline CDR1 and CDR2: LNHDA and SQIVND (reference sequence). CDR3 length equals 13 residues. Trimming took off 6 bases at V and 3 bases at J, with 11 bases between the two ends. CDR3 sequence: CASRRGGEETQYF. DNA of the CDR3: TGTGCCAGTAGAAGAGGGGGGGAAGAGACCCAGTACTTC.

V and J are TRBV15 and TRBJ1-1, with TRBD1 identical over 7 bases. Germline-derived CDR1 and CDR2 are LNHNV and YYDKDF (reference sequence). Trimming removed 5 bases from V and 1 base from J; junction bases left unmatched: 10. The CDR3 contains 16 residues. The CDR3 here is CATSLDRTERNTEAFF. The DNA of the CDR3 is TGTGCCACCAGCCTGGACAGGACGGAGAGGAACACTGAAGCTTTCTTT.

The rearrangement joins TRBV7-2 to TRBJ1-4, with 8 bases fitting TRBD1. The CDR3 runs to 15 residues. Germline-derived CDR1 and CDR2 are SGHTA and FQGNSA. V was clipped by 5 bases and J by 5 bases; unmatched bases: 7. The CDR3 nucleotides read TGTGCCAGCAGCCCACAGGGGGTCCGGAATGAAAAACTGTTTTTT. It yields the protein CASSPQGVRNEKLFF. Together with reference TRBV7-2 and TRBJ1-4, the CDR3 gives the full variable domain: GAGVSQSPSNKVTEKGKDVELRCDPISGHTALYWYRQSLGQGLEFLIYFQGNSAPDKSGLPSDRFSAERTGGSVSTLTIQRTQQEDSAVYLCASSPQGVRNEKLFFGSGTQLSVL.

This rearrangement joins TRBV24-1 to TRBJ1-1; D is perhaps TRBD1 (5 bases). CDR3 length equals 11 residues. Germline V CDR1 and CDR2: KGHDR, SFDVKD. The V and J ends lost 9 bases and 8 bases respectively, with 12 bases between them. Here the CDR3 DNA reads TGTGCCACCCGGCGGGGGGAAGAAGCTTTCTTT. Protein product: CATRRGEEAFF.

The chain has TRBV18 and TRBJ2-2; D gene uncertain. CDR1 is KGHSH and CDR2 is LQKENI in the germline V gene. The CDR3 spans 16 residues. Trimming took off 0 bases at V and 4 bases at J, with 12 bases between the two ends. CDR3 sequence reads: CASSPPLSRSTGELFF. The CDR3 coding sequence is TGTGCCAGCTCACCACCCCTAAGTCGCTCCACCGGGGAGCTGTTTTTT.

This clone was observed a single time. This rearrangement joins TRBV5-1 to TRBJ2-2; 7 nucleotides match TRBD1. The CDR3 sequence is 14 residues long. Germline V gives CDR1 SGHRS, CDR2 YFSETQ. The ends lost 4 bases at V and 3 bases at J; junction bases unmatched: 3. Here the CDR3 reads CASSPGTDTGELFF. The CDR3, as DNA: TGCGCCAGCAGCCCAGGGACAGACACCGGGGAGCTGTTTTTT.

CDR3 coding DNA: TGTGCCACCTCTGACACAAGCTCCTATAATTCACCCCTCCACTTT. Amino acids: CATSDTSSYNSPLHF. The genes are TRBV28 and TRBJ1-6; D gene uncertain. The length of the CDR3 is 15 residues. The V gene lost 10 bases and the J gene lost 0 bases, with 13 bases spanning the gap. Germline V CDR1 and CDR2: MDHEN, SYDVKM.

The chain uses TRBV5-5 and TRBJ1-1, with D maybe TRBD1 (5 bases). The CDR3 totals 13 residues. V shed 4 bases and J shed 5 bases, with 12 bases lying between them. Germline V gene sequence: CDR1 SGHKS, CDR2 YYEKEE (reference sequence). In DNA, the CDR3 is TGTGCCAGCAGCCTCGGACAACTAACTGAAGCTTTCTTT. Its translation: CASSLGQLTEAFF.

The chain carries TRBV9 and TRBJ2-5; 10 nucleotides align to TRBD2. Germline CDR1 SGDLS, CDR2 YYNGEE. The CDR3 runs to 15 residues. The V segment lost 1 base and the J segment 4 bases; nucleotides outside the gene matches: 4. The CDR3 nucleotides read TGTGCCAGCAGCGTAAGCGGGGGGGCGGGAGAGACCCAGTACTTC. Protein product: CASSVSGGAGETQYF.

This clone was recorded many times. The chain recombines TRBV29-1 with TRBJ1-3; 9 bases match TRBD1. This CDR3 is 13 amino acids long. The germline V gene has CDR1 SQVTM and CDR2 ANQGSEA. J gave up 8 bases and V 6 bases, and 8 bases lay outside the gene matches. The CDR3 sequence: CSVAPDRGDTIYF. The DNA of the CDR3 is TGCAGCGTCGCGCCGGACAGGGGAGACACCATATATTTT.

The V gene is TRBV27, the J gene TRBJ1-1; 9 bases are shared with TRBD1. In germline, CDR1 is MNHEY, CDR2 SMNVEV (reference sequence). The CDR3 consists of 15 residues. V lost 8 bases, J lost 1 base, and 8 bases stayed unmatched. The CDR3 sequence: CASHPGQGTNTEAFF. The DNA for the CDR3 is TGTGCCAGCCACCCGGGACAGGGAACGAACACTGAAGCTTTCTTT.

This sequence joins TRBV6-2 or TRBV6-3 and TRBJ2-1; a possible D gene is TRBD2 (6 bases). This CDR3 contains 14 residues. Trimming removed 5 bases from V and 0 bases from J, with 8 bases in between. CDR1 is MNHEY, CDR2 SVGEGT, per germline. The CDR3 DNA reads TGTGCCAGCAGTGGACTACCCTCCTACAATGAGCAGTTCTTC. Its translation: CASSGLPSYNEQFF.

The chain uses TRBV13 and TRBJ1-1, with D hard to call. V lost 6 bases and J lost 5, with 13 bases in between. The CDR3 runs to 13 residues. Germline V gene lookup returns CDR1 PRHDT and CDR2 FYEKMQ (reference sequence). The CDR3 is CASSRGVGTEAFF. CDR3 DNA sequence: TGTGCCAGCAGTCGCGGAGTGGGTACTGAAGCTTTCTTT.

This rearrangement joins TRBV11-2 to TRBJ1-1, with TRBD1 identical over 8 bases. The CDR3 length is 12 residues. Germline loops: CDR1 SGHAT, CDR2 FQNNGV. V was pared by 4 bases and J by 11 bases, with 6 bases of the junction left unmatched. CDR3 loop: CASSWQGAVAFF. The CDR3, as DNA: TGTGCCAGCAGCTGGCAGGGGGCGGTGGCTTTCTTT.

This chain joins TRBV19 and TRBJ2-5, with 9 bases aligning to TRBD2. CDR1 and CDR2 (germline): LNHDA, SQIVND (reference sequence). Germline trimming cut 5 bases from V and 4 bases from J; bases unmatched to any gene: 8. The CDR3 consists of 15 residues. CDR3 in amino acids: CASSPGLASRETQYF. DNA of the CDR3: TGTGCCAGTAGTCCGGGACTAGCCTCAAGAGAGACCCAGTACTTC.

DNA for the CDR3: TGTGCCAGCAATACACGATACAATGAGCAGTTCTTC. The encoded protein is CASNTRYNEQFF. This sequence joins TRBV12-3 or TRBV12-4 and TRBJ2-1; D unresolved. The CDR3 consists of 12 residues. Trimming cost V 7 bases and J 4 bases, with 8 bases left between them.

The chain joins TRBV10-3 to TRBJ1-2, with 10 bases lining up with TRBD1. The germline V gene has CDR1 ENHRY and CDR2 SYGVKD. Trimming removed 3 bases from V and 12 bases from J; junction bases left unmatched: 10. This CDR3 has 14 residues. The CDR3 coding sequence is TGTGCCATCAGTGATGCGGGGACAGGGGTTTCCGACACCTTC. Translated, it gives CAISDAGTGVSDTF.

The chain recombines TRBV5-5 with TRBJ1-2; TRBD1 agrees at 8 bases. V lost 3 bases, J lost 4 bases, and 11 bases stayed unmatched. The germline V gene has CDR1 SGHKS and CDR2 YYEKEE (reference sequence). The CDR3 extends over 16 amino acids. The CDR3 nucleotides read TGTGCCAGCAGCTCCCCTTTGGACAGGGAGTTCTATGGCTACACCTTC. The encoded protein is CASSSPLDREFYGYTF. The complete variable domain, with remaining parts taken from reference TRBV5-5 and TRBJ1-2, reads DAGVTQSPTHLIKTRGQQVTLRCSPISGHKSVSWYQQVLGQGPQFIFQYYEKEERGRGNFPDRFSARQFPNYSSELNVNALLLGDSALYLCASSSPLDREFYGYTFGSGTRLTVV.

The chain employs TRBV9 and TRBJ2-3, with 10 bases aligning to TRBD2. Germline V gene sequence: CDR1 SGDLS, CDR2 YYNGEE. V gave up 4 bases and J gave up 0 bases; unmatched junction bases: 8. The CDR3 is made up of 17 amino acids. The CDR3 bases are TGTGCCAGCAGCACCAGTAGCGGGGGGCTTAGCACAGATACGCAGTATTTT. This codes for CASSTSSGGLSTDTQYF.

The V gene is TRBV7-9, the J gene TRBJ2-2; perhaps TRBD1 as D (6 bases). Germline loops: CDR1 SEHNR, CDR2 FQNEAQ (reference sequence). This CDR3 has 15 residues. Trimming removed 3 bases at V and 6 bases at J, with 14 bases between. The CDR3: CASSFSGAGAGELFF. For the CDR3, the DNA is TGTGCCAGCAGCTTTTCAGGGGCTGGCGCCGGGGAGCTGTTTTTT.

The chain links TRBV5-6 to TRBJ1-5, with D possibly TRBD1 on 5 matching bases. Trimming pared 4 bases from V and 4 bases from J, leaving 15 bases between. This CDR3 comprises 15 residues. Germline-derived CDR1 and CDR2 are SGHDT and YYEEEE. Written as DNA, the CDR3 is TGTGCCAGCAGCCCTGACAGCCACCCGAATCAGCCCCAGCATTTT. Protein: CASSPDSHPNQPQHF.

The chain links TRBV5-6 to TRBJ2-7; 7 bases map to TRBD1. The CDR3 is 12 amino acids. V shed 4 bases, J shed 9 bases, and the junction held 7 bases outside the gene matches. CDR1 and CDR2 (germline): SGHDT, YYEEEE. The CDR3 bases are TGTGCCAGCAGCCTTAGGGGGCTGGGGCAGTACTTC. It specifies CASSLRGLGQYF.

The V call is TRBV19, the J call TRBJ2-1; TRBD2 matches at 12 bases. CDR1 is LNHDA and CDR2 is SQIVND in the germline V gene (reference sequence). The CDR3 consists of 15 residues. J lost 8 bases, V lost 4 bases, and 6 bases had no gene match. The CDR3 region is CASSTLAGGTYEQFF. CDR3 in DNA: TGTGCCAGTAGTACCCTAGCGGGGGGGACTTATGAGCAGTTCTTC.

In this sample, this clone turned up a few times. This chain links TRBV6-1 with TRBJ2-7; 10 nucleotides line up with TRBD1. The CDR3 spans 14 residues. Losses at the gene ends were 6 bases for V and 6 bases for J; bases not matched to a gene: 8. Germline V gene data show CDR1 as MNHNS and CDR2 as SASEGT. The CDR3, as DNA: TGTGCCAGCAGCCCCCGGGACAGGGGAGGCGAGCAGTACTTC. Protein sequence: CASSPRDRGGEQYF.

Regarding this clone: Relative to the germline gene, one junction end is altered; a read error may explain this. V and J are TRBV5-5 and TRBJ2-7; TRBD1 agrees at 7 bases. The CDR3 is 14 residues long. CDR1 and CDR2 from the germline V gene are SGHKS and YYEKEE (reference sequence). The CDR3 DNA follows: TGTGCCAGCAGCTTGTTAGGGGGCTCCAACGAGCAGTACTTC. Its translation: CASSLLGGSNEQYF.